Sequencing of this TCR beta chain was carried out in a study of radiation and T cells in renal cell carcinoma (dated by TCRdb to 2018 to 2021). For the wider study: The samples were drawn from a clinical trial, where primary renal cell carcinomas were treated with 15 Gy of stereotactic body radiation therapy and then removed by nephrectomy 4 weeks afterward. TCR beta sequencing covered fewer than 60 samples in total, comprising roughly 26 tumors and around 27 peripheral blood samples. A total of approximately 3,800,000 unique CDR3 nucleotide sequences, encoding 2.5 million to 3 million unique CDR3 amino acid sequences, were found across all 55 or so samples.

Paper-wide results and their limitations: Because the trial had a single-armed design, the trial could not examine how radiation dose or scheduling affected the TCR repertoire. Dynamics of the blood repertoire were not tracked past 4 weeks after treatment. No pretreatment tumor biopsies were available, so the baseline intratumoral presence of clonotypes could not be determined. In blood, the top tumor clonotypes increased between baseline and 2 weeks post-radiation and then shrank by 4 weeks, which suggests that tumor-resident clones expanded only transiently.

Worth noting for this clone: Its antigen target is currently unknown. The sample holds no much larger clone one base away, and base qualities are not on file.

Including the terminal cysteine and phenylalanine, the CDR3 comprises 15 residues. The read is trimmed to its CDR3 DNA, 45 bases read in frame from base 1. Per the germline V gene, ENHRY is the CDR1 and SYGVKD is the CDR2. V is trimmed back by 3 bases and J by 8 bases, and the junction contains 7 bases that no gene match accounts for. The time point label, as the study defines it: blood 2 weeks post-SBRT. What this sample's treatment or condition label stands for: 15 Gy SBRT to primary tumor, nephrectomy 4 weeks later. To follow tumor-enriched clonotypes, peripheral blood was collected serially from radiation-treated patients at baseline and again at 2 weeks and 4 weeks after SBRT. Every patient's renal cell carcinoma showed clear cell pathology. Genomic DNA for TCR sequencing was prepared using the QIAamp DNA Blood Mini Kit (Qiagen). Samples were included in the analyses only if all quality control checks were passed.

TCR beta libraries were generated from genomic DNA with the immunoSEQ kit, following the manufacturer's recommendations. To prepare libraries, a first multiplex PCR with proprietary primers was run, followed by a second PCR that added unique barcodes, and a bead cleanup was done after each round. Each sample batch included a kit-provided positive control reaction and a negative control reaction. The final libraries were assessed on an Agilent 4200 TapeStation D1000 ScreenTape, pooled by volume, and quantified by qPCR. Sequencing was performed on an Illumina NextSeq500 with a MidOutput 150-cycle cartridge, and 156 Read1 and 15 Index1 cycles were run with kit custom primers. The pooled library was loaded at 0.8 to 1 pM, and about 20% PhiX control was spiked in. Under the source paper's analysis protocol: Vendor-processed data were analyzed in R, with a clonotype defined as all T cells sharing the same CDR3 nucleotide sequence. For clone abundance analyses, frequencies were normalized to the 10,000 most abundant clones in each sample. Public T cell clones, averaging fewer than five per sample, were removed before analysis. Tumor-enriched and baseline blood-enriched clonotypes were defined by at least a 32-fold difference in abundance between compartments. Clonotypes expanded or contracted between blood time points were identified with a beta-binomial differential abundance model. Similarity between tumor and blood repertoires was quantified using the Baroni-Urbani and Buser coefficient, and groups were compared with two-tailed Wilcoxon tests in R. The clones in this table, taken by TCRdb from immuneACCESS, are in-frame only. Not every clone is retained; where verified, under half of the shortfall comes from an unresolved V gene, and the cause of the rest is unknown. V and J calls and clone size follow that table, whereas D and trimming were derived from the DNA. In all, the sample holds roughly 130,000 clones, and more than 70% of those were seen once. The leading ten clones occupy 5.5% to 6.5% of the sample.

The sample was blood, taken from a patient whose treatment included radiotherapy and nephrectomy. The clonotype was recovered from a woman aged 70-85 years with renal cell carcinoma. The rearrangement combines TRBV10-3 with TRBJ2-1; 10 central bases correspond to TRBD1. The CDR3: CAISDSGTGAYEQFF. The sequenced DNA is TGTGCCATCAGTGACTCCGGGACAGGGGCGTATGAGCAGTTCTTC.